The 10 T cell receptor beta chains presented below share a single source sample, sequenced in a study of blood T cell repertoires in COVID-19. Measured with immunoSEQ multiplex PCR; TCRdb has only the in-frame clones, and not every one. This table has roughly 80,000 clones, approximately 80% appearing once. Specimen: peripheral blood. Receptors originate from a man at least 80 years old with acute or convalescent COVID-19.

J is TRBJ1-2 and V is TRBV5-1, with 7 bases lining up with TRBD1. This CDR3 has 13 residues. Per germline, CDR1 SGHRS and CDR2 YFSETQ. V was pared by 4 bases and J by 8 bases, with 8 bases of the junction left unmatched. The CDR3 region has the DNA TGCGCCAGCAGCCCCGGACAGGCCGGGGGCTACACCTTC. Its protein product is CASSPGQAGGYTF.

The chain couples TRBV5-4 to TRBJ1-2; TRBD1 agrees at 8 bases. Losses at the gene ends were 5 bases for V and 6 bases for J; bases not matched to a gene: 9. This CDR3 has 14 residues. Germline V gene data show CDR1 as SGHNT and CDR2 as YYREEE (reference sequence). Written as DNA, the CDR3 is TGTGCCAGCAGTTTAGGTGACAGGGGACATGGCTACACCTTC. This gives the protein CASSLGDRGHGYTF.

V gene TRBV3-1 (or the pseudogene TRBV3-2) combines with J gene TRBJ1-1, with D maybe TRBD1 (5 bases). The CDR3 runs to 14 residues. The V gene lost 0 bases and the J gene lost 7 bases, with 12 bases spanning the gap. Germline assignment: CDR1 LGHDT and CDR2 YNNKEL (reference sequence). As DNA, the CDR3 is TGTGCCAGCAGCCAAGATCTCGGGAGGGGTGAAGCTTTCTTT. Translated: CASSQDLGRGEAFF.

The CDR3: CASSERAGGSTF. The CDR3 region has the DNA TGTGCCAGCAGTGAACGGGCAGGGGGCTCGACCTTC. This rearrangement joins TRBV2 to TRBJ1-2; the match to TRBD1 covers 8 bases. The CDR3 is 12 amino acids. The V gene end was trimmed by 2 bases and the J gene end by 14 bases; junction bases not matched to a gene: 7. Germline V gene data show CDR1 as SNHLY and CDR2 as FYNNEI.

The J gene is TRBJ2-7, the V gene TRBV6-5, with 8 positions matching TRBD1. Trimming removed 6 bases from V and 0 bases from J; junction bases left unmatched: 4. Looked up from germline, CDR1 is MNHEY and CDR2 is SVGAGI. The CDR3 extends over 14 amino acids. CDR3 sequence: CASRTGESSYEQYF. In nucleotides, the CDR3 is TGTGCCAGCAGGACAGGGGAAAGCTCCTACGAGCAGTACTTC.

V usage is TRBV5-6 and J usage is TRBJ2-1; 12 bases agree with TRBD2. V was clipped by 5 bases and J by 3 bases; unmatched bases: 12. Per germline, CDR1 SGHDT and CDR2 YYEEEE. The CDR3 is 18 amino acids. CDR3 sequence reads: CASSRSTSGGRSYNEQFF. CDR3 coding DNA: TGTGCCAGCAGTCGATCGACTAGCGGGGGCCGAAGCTACAATGAGCAGTTCTTC.

The V gene is TRBV4-1, the J gene TRBJ2-3, with 14 nucleotides matching TRBD2. Germline V gene data show CDR1 as MGHRA and CDR2 as YSYEKL. The V and J ends lost 5 bases and 7 bases, in that order; junction bases with no gene match: 8. The CDR3 sequence is 16 residues long. This CDR3 reads CASSTTSGGARNTQYF. The CDR3 nucleotides are TGCGCCAGCAGCACGACTAGCGGGGGGGCCAGGAATACGCAGTATTTT.

This chain links TRBV14 with TRBJ2-5; D is undetermined. Trimming left V 2 bases short and J 3 bases short, with 7 bases between. Germline assignment: CDR1 SGHDN and CDR2 FVKESK. This CDR3 contains 13 residues. CDR3 nucleotide sequence: TGTGCCAGCAGCCAACTAGGCAAAGAGACCCAGTACTTC. Translation gives CASSQLGKETQYF.

The chain uses TRBV18 and TRBJ2-3; 10 bases agree with TRBD2. This CDR3 is built from 15 residues. Germline lookup yields CDR1 KGHSH and CDR2 LQKENI. Unmatched junction bases numbered 4, after V lost 5 bases and J lost 2 bases. The CDR3 coding sequence is TGTGCCAGCTCAACGCTAGCGGGGGCCACAGATACGCAGTATTTT. Translation: CASSTLAGATDTQYF.

The chain joins TRBV5-1 to TRBJ2-5; 7 bases match TRBD2. CDR3 length: 15 amino acids. V was pared by 1 base and J by 3 bases, with 6 bases of the junction left unmatched. Per germline, CDR1 SGHRS and CDR2 YFSETQ. The CDR3 protein is CASSLNDLAEETQYF. The CDR3 DNA is TGCGCCAGCAGCTTGAACGACCTAGCGGAAGAGACCCAGTACTTC.